Each of the 31 T cell receptor beta chains below was sequenced from the same sample in a study of cytomegalovirus exposure and HLA in healthy donors. The PCR was carried out with 60 Vbeta primers and 13 Jbeta primers. Clones were read by immunoSEQ multiplex PCR, and TCRdb kept only the in-frame ones, dropping some. The sample yields roughly 110,000 clones, roughly 82% seen once. Sequencing input: PBMCs. The receptor source for this set is a man aged 45 to 65 in good health and CMV-seronegative.

In its sample, this clone was seen once. V is TRBV6-5 and J is TRBJ1-2, with TRBD1 as a possible D gene (6 bases). Germline V gene data show CDR1 as MNHEY and CDR2 as SVGAGI. The CDR3 extends over 15 amino acids. V was shortened by 4 bases and J by 1 base, with 13 bases between the two germline ends. CDR3 sequence: CASSSYHRVNYGYTF. Here the CDR3 DNA reads TGTGCCAGCAGTTCTTATCACAGGGTTAACTATGGCTACACCTTC.

This chain connects TRBV27 to TRBJ2-3, with D perhaps TRBD2 (5 bases). Germline loops: CDR1 MNHEY, CDR2 SMNVEV (reference sequence). The ends were cut back, 8 bases at V and 1 base at J, with 16 bases in the middle. The CDR3 is 15 residues long. This CDR3 is CASLYYAGGTDTQYF. CDR3 coding DNA: TGTGCCAGCCTCTACTACGCGGGTGGCACAGATACGCAGTATTTT.

This chain connects TRBV27 to TRBJ2-7; 12 bases are a match to TRBD1. CDR1 MNHEY and CDR2 SMNVEV come from the germline V gene (reference sequence). The CDR3 is 15 residues long. V lost 2 bases to trimming and J lost 8 bases; unmatched junction nucleotides: 7. The CDR3 region has the DNA TGTGCCAGCAGTTTAGGGACAGGGGGCGCAGTCAAGCAGTACTTC. Translating gives CASSLGTGGAVKQYF.

The rearrangement links TRBV5-4 to TRBJ1-2, with 8 bases fitting TRBD1. Germline CDR1 is SGHNT and CDR2 is YYREEE (reference sequence). Trimming removed 2 bases from V and 8 bases from J; junction bases left unmatched: 11. This CDR3 spans 15 amino acids. The chain's CDR3 is CASSFSGQGGGGYTF. CDR3 nucleotide sequence: TGTGCCAGCAGCTTCTCTGGACAGGGAGGTGGCGGCTACACCTTC. Supplemented by reference TRBV5-4 and TRBJ1-2, the full variable domain reads ETGVTQSPTHLIKTRGQQVTLRCSSQSGHNTVSWYQQALGQGPQFIFQYYREEENGRGNFPPRFSGLQFPNYSSELNVNALELDDSALYLCASSFSGQGGGGYTFGSGTRLTVV.

This sequence joins TRBV28 and TRBJ2-5; tentative D call: TRBD1 (5 bases). The V gene lost 5 bases and the J gene lost 3 bases, with 16 bases spanning the gap. The CDR3 covers 15 residues. Germline CDR1 MDHEN, CDR2 SYDVKM. In nucleotides, the CDR3 is TGTGCCAGCAGTCTCAGGGAAGTCGTTAAAGAGACCCAGTACTTC. Its protein product is CASSLREVVKETQYF.

The CDR3 region is CASSPSTGTDTQYF. The CDR3, as DNA: TGTGCCAGCAGCCCATCGACAGGCACAGATACGCAGTATTTT. The chain recombines TRBV9 with TRBJ2-3, with TRBD1 as a possible D gene (5 bases). The CDR3 extends over 14 amino acids. V dropped 4 bases and J dropped 1 base, with 10 bases sitting between them. CDR1 is SGDLS and CDR2 is YYNGEE in the germline V gene.

This chain joins TRBV4-2 and TRBJ2-3; no definite D call. Trimming took off 4 bases at V and 5 bases at J, with 7 bases between the two ends. Looked up from germline, CDR1 is LGHNA and CDR2 is YNFKEQ. This CDR3 region has 12 residues. The CDR3 is CASSPRGDTQYF. The CDR3 DNA sequence: TGTGCCAGCAGCCCTAGAGGAGATACGCAGTATTTT.

This chain uses TRBV6-5 with TRBJ1-4; TRBD1 agrees at 10 bases. Germline CDR1 reads MNHEY; CDR2 reads SVGAGI. CDR3 length: 14 amino acids. After removal of 11 bases from V and 6 bases from J, the junction contained 9 bases not matched to a gene. CDR3 nucleotide sequence: TGTGCCTGCGAAAGGGACAGGGGACATGAAAAACTGTTTTTT. Its translation is CACERDRGHEKLFF.

This chain joins TRBV5-1 and TRBJ1-1; no firm D call. Looked up from germline, CDR1 is SGHRS and CDR2 is YFSETQ. Trimming removed 2 bases at V and 1 base at J, with 9 bases between. The CDR3 runs 14 residues. The DNA of the CDR3 is TGCGCCAGCAGCTTCAACAGTCAGAACACTGAAGCTTTCTTT. Translation gives CASSFNSQNTEAFF.

The chain has TRBV28 and TRBJ1-5; 7 nucleotides agree with TRBD1. Germline V gene lookup returns CDR1 MDHEN and CDR2 SYDVKM. The ends lost 6 bases at V and 2 bases at J; junction bases unmatched: 4. The CDR3 runs to 14 residues. Here the CDR3 reads CASSPDRGNQPQHF. The CDR3 DNA reads TGTGCCAGCAGCCCAGACAGGGGCAATCAGCCCCAGCATTTT.

The chain couples TRBV10-3 to TRBJ2-7; 8 nucleotides agree with TRBD1. Germline V CDR1 and CDR2: ENHRY, SYGVKD. V trimming: 2 bases; J trimming: 2 bases; junction bases outside the gene matches: 5. The CDR3 contains 15 residues. CDR3 amino acids: CAISEKDRAAYEQYF. CDR3 coding DNA: TGTGCCATCAGTGAGAAGGACAGGGCGGCCTACGAGCAGTACTTC.

The chain uses TRBV6-1 and TRBJ1-5; the D is unclear. Germline V lookup: CDR1 MNHNS, CDR2 SASEGT. The CDR3 spans 14 residues. V shed 2 bases and J shed 7 bases, with 12 bases lying between them. The CDR3 region is CASSETGPEQPQHF. CDR3 nucleotides: TGTGCCAGCAGTGAAACTGGGCCAGAACAGCCCCAGCATTTT.

V gene TRBV5-4 combines with J gene TRBJ2-3; D unresolved. This CDR3 is 13 amino acids long. The V end lost 4 bases, the J end lost 0 bases, and 6 bases lay between the germline ends. Germline CDR1 reads SGHNT; CDR2 reads YYREEE (reference sequence). In DNA form, the CDR3 reads TGTGCCAGCAGCGCGGTTAGCACAGATACGCAGTATTTT. It codes for CASSAVSTDTQYF.

This chain connects TRBV6-6 to TRBJ1-4; D is undetermined. CDR3 length: 15 amino acids. The germline gives CDR1 MNHNY, CDR2 SVGAGI (reference sequence). Trimming removed 2 bases at V and 3 bases at J, with 10 bases between. CDR3 sequence reads: CASSYDSSPNEKLFF. CDR3 coding DNA: TGTGCCAGCAGTTACGATAGTAGTCCTAATGAAAAACTGTTTTTT.

This clone was seen more than once but under ten times. The gene calls are TRBV5-6 and TRBJ2-7, with D perhaps TRBD2 (5 bases). V shed 0 bases and J shed 6 bases, with 7 bases lying between them. The CDR3 consists of 12 residues. Germline assignment: CDR1 SGHDT and CDR2 YYEEEE. CDR3 amino acids: CASSLVAGEQYV. The DNA for the CDR3 is TGTGCCAGCAGCTTGGTGGCGGGCGAGCAGTACGTC.

The chain combines TRBV5-8 with TRBJ2-5, with a possible D match to TRBD1 (6 bases). Trimming removed 5 bases from V and 2 bases from J, with 13 bases in between. CDR3 size: 14 residues. Germline lookup yields CDR1 SGHTS and CDR2 YDEGEE. This CDR3 is CASSLRQVQETQYF. The CDR3 DNA reads as TGTGCCAGCAGTTTGAGACAGGTACAAGAGACCCAGTACTTC.

This clone has a single count. The chain employs TRBV11-3 and TRBJ1-1; unclear D gene. This CDR3 region has 13 residues. Germline CDR1 and CDR2: SGHNT and YENEEA. Between the trimmed V and J ends, which lost 6 bases and 1 base, there was a span of 9 bases. CDR3 sequence reads: CASSLNPNTEAFF. The CDR3 coding sequence is TGTGCCAGCAGTCTAAACCCGAACACTGAAGCTTTCTTT. The full variable domain, completed using reference TRBV11-3 and TRBJ1-1, is EAGVVQSPRYKIIEKKQPVAFWCNPISGHNTLYWYLQNLGQGPELLIRYENEEAVDDSQLPKDRFSAERLKGVDSTLKIQPAELGDSAVYLCASSLNPNTEAFFGQGTRLTVV.

This clone appeared a single time. J is TRBJ1-6 and V is TRBV4-1; TRBD1 might be the D (6 bases). CDR3 size: 19 residues. In germline, CDR1 is MGHRA, CDR2 YSYEKL. V was shortened by 1 base and J by 0 bases, with 16 bases between the two germline ends. CDR3 DNA sequence: TGCGCCAGCAGCCAAGTCCCCCCGGGACAAAGCTCCTATAATTCACCCCTCCACTTT. Its translation: CASSQVPPGQSSYNSPLHF.

The chain links TRBV29-1 to TRBJ1-1, with 9 bases that match TRBD1. Germline V gene sequence: CDR1 SQVTM, CDR2 ANQGSEA. This CDR3 spans 16 amino acids. After removal of 4 bases from V and 0 bases from J, the junction contained 9 bases not matched to a gene. The CDR3 protein is CSVAGDRDSMNTEAFF. DNA of the CDR3: TGCAGCGTTGCAGGGGACAGGGACTCCATGAACACTGAAGCTTTCTTT. The full variable domain, completed using reference TRBV29-1 and TRBJ1-1, is SAVISQKPSRDICQRGTSLTIQCQVDSQVTMMFWYRQQPGQSLTLIATANQGSEATYESGFVIDKFPISRPNLTFSTLTVSNMSPEDSSIYLCSVAGDRDSMNTEAFFGQGTRLTVV.

V and J are TRBV14 and TRBJ1-1, with D possibly TRBD1 on 5 matching bases. Germline CDR1 SGHDN, CDR2 FVKESK. V was clipped by 1 base and J by 5 bases, with 14 bases between them. This CDR3 has 15 amino acids. CDR3 DNA: TGTGCCAGCAGCCAAGCCCAGGGAGGGTGGACTGAAGCTTTCTTT. Translation: CASSQAQGGWTEAFF. The full variable domain, in which reference TRBV14 and TRBJ1-1 provide the parts outside the CDR3, is EAGVTQFPSHSVIEKGQTVTLRCDPISGHDNLYWYRRVMGKEIKFLLHFVKESKQDESGMPNNRFLAERTGGTYSTLKVQPAELEDSGVYFCASSQAQGGWTEAFFGQGTRLTVV.

J is TRBJ2-1 and V is TRBV6-4; 8 nucleotides agree with TRBD1. V dropped 5 bases and J dropped 8; count of bases not matched to a gene: 11. The germline CDR1 and CDR2 sequences are MRHNA and SNTAGT. This CDR3 is built from 15 residues. The DNA of the CDR3 is TGTGCCAGCAGTTTGGGTCAGGGGGCGTTCGATGAGCAGTTCTTC. Protein product: CASSLGQGAFDEQFF.

This chain joins TRBV19 and TRBJ2-5; a weak D match, TRBD2 (7 bases). CDR1 is LNHDA and CDR2 is SQIVND in the germline V gene (reference sequence). Trimming took off 4 bases at V and 5 bases at J, with 17 bases between the two ends. This CDR3 has 15 amino acids. CDR3 nucleotide sequence: TGTGCCAGTAGTAGGGGGGGGGCCGGGTTGGAGACCCAGTACTTC. This gives the protein CASSRGGAGLETQYF.

The J gene is TRBJ2-2, the V gene TRBV5-6; the D is unclear. Trimming stripped 1 base from V and 1 base from J, with 8 bases between. CDR3 length: 15 residues. Looked up from germline, CDR1 is SGHDT and CDR2 is YYEEEE. The CDR3 protein is CASSLLPVNTGELFF. CDR3 coding DNA: TGTGCCAGCAGCTTGTTGCCAGTGAACACCGGGGAGCTGTTTTTT. Looking up the rest from reference TRBV5-6 and TRBJ2-2 gives the full variable domain: DAGVTQSPTHLIKTRGQQVTLRCSPKSGHDTVSWYQQALGQGPQFIFQYYEEEERQRGNFPDRFSGHQFPNYSSELNVNALLLGDSALYLCASSLLPVNTGELFFGEGSRLTVL.

The chain joins TRBV6-1 to TRBJ2-7, with a weak D call TRBD2 (5 bases). V shed 4 bases and J shed 5 bases, with 18 bases lying between them. The germline V gene has CDR1 MNHNS and CDR2 SASEGT. CDR3 length equals 15 residues. The CDR3 reads CASSGGYMALNEQYF. DNA for the CDR3: TGTGCCAGCAGTGGCGGGTATATGGCTTTAAACGAGCAGTACTTC.

The chain has TRBV7-3 and TRBJ2-1, with D possibly being TRBD1 (5 bases). Looked up from germline, CDR1 is SGHTA and CDR2 is FQGTGA. This CDR3 is built from 13 residues. V dropped 5 bases and J dropped 4 bases, with 9 bases sitting between them. The CDR3 here is CASSRNRYNEQFF. CDR3 bases: TGTGCCAGCAGCCGTAACAGGTACAATGAGCAGTTCTTC. Full variable domain (remainder filled in from reference TRBV7-3 and TRBJ2-1): GAGVSQTPSNKVTEKGKYVELRCDPISGHTALYWYRQSLGQGPEFLIYFQGTGAADDSGLPNDRFFAVRPEGSVSTLKIQRTERGDSAVYLCASSRNRYNEQFFGPGTRLTVL.

The chain links TRBV25-1 to TRBJ1-2, with D hard to call. The CDR3 has 13 amino acids. V lost 8 bases and J lost 4, with 14 bases in between. The germline V gene has CDR1 MGHDK and CDR2 SYGVNS. The CDR3: CASQREGPYGYTF. The DNA for the CDR3 is TGTGCCAGCCAGCGGGAGGGCCCCTATGGCTACACCTTC.

The rearrangement links TRBV6-1 to TRBJ2-7, with TRBD1 matching over 11 bases. CDR1 and CDR2 (germline): MNHNS, SASEGT. V gave up 2 bases and J gave up 4 bases; unmatched junction bases: 13. This CDR3 comprises 18 residues. Written as DNA, the CDR3 is TGTGCCAGCAGTGAATTTAGCTCCGGGACAGGGGGTTCTTACGAGCAGTACGTC. Residues: CASSEFSSGTGGSYEQYV.

Written as DNA, the CDR3 is TGTGCCAGCAGCTTAAGGGGACAGATAGATTCACCCCTCCACTTT. It codes for CASSLRGQIDSPLHF. This sequence joins TRBV7-2 and TRBJ1-6; 7 bases are a match to TRBD1. J gave up 8 bases and V 2 bases, and 6 bases lay outside the gene matches. The CDR3 contains 15 residues. CDR1 and CDR2 from the germline V gene are SGHTA and FQGNSA.

The V gene is TRBV5-6, the J gene TRBJ2-5; maybe TRBD2 (6 bases). V was cut by 4 bases and J by 5 bases, with 12 bases left in between. The germline CDR1 and CDR2 sequences are SGHDT and YYEEEE. CDR3 length: 13 residues. The CDR3 loop is CASSPTSHETQYF. CDR3 bases: TGTGCCAGCAGCCCTACTAGCCACGAGACCCAGTACTTC.

This chain's CDR3 is CASRDTNTEAFF. In DNA, the CDR3 is TGCGCCAGCAGGGACACGAACACTGAAGCTTTCTTT. The chain joins TRBV5-1 to TRBJ1-1; tentative D call: TRBD1 (5 bases). Germline V gives CDR1 SGHRS, CDR2 YFSETQ. V shed 5 bases and J shed 1 base, with 6 bases lying between them. This CDR3 spans 12 amino acids.

J is TRBJ2-1 and V is TRBV4-2, with D maybe TRBD2 (6 bases). Between the trimmed V and J ends, which lost 0 bases and 5 bases, there was a span of 11 bases. Germline V lookup: CDR1 LGHNA, CDR2 YNFKEQ. This CDR3 contains 15 residues. DNA for the CDR3: TGTGCCAGCAGCCAAGATCGCGGGGCTGACAATGAGCAGTTCTTC. It yields the protein CASSQDRGADNEQFF.